This T cell receptor beta chain was profiled in a study of CD8+CD57+ T cells in acquired aplastic anemia. Notes on the study in general: Patients and healthy controls showed no significant CD8+ Simpson's diversity difference.

A word on this clonotype: What it recognizes is unknown.

Using genomic DNA as the template, TCR beta VDJ and CDR3 profiling was carried out. TCRdb reanalysed the reads using MiXCR and keeps one entry per CDR3 protein. The sample lists approximately 200,000 distinct CDR3 sequences, over 40% occurring once. From germline, CDR1 is SGHRS and CDR2 YFSETQ. The ends lost 4 bases at V and 0 bases at J; junction bases unmatched: 4. The CDR3 is made up of 14 amino acids. CD8+CD57+ cell expansion, shown by flow cytometry, had occurred in the patients selected for sequencing. The chain uses TRBV5-1 and TRBJ2-7, with 7 bases aligning to TRBD1. Sequencing was performed on sorted CD4+, CD8+, or CD8+CD57+ T cells (not recorded which) from PBMCs. This receptor was taken from a human donor with aplastic anemia. The CDR3 protein is CASSQSGGSYEQYF. The CDR3 nucleotides are TGCGCCAGCAGCCAGTCAGGGGGCTCCTACGAGCAGTACTTC.